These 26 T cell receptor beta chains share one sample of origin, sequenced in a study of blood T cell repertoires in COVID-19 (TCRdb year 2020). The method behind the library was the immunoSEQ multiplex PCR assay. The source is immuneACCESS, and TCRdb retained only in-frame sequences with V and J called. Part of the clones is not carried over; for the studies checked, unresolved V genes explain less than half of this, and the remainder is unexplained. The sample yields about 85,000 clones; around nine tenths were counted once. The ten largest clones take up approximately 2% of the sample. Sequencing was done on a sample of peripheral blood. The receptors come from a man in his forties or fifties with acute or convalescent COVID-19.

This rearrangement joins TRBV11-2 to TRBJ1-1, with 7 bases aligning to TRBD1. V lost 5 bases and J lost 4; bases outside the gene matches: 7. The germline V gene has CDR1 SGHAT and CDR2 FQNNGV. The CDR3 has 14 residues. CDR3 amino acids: CASSAIRGTTEAFF. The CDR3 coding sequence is TGTGCCAGCAGCGCCATCAGGGGGACCACTGAAGCTTTCTTT.

CDR3 sequence (DNA): TGTGCCAGCAGTTTAAAGGGGGGCTACACCTTC. Encoded protein: CASSLKGGYTF. The chain links TRBV3-1 (or the pseudogene TRBV3-2) to TRBJ1-2; tentatively, D is TRBD1 (5 bases). The CDR3 spans 11 residues. CDR1 is LGHDT, CDR2 YNNKEL, per germline (reference sequence). Trimming took 6 bases from V and 8 from J, leaving 10 bases between them.

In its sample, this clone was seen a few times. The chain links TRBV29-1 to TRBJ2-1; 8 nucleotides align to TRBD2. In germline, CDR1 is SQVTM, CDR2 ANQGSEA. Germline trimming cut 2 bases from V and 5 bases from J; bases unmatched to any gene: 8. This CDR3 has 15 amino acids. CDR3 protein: CSVELNGGADNEQFF. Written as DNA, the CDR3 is TGCAGCGTTGAATTGAACGGGGGGGCCGACAATGAGCAGTTCTTC.

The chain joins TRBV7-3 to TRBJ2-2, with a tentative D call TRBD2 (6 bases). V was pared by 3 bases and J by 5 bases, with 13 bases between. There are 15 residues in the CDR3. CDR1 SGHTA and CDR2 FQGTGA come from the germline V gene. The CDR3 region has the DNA TGTGCCAGCAGCTTGTCAACAGGAGGGACCGGGGAGCTGTTTTTT. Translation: CASSLSTGGTGELFF.

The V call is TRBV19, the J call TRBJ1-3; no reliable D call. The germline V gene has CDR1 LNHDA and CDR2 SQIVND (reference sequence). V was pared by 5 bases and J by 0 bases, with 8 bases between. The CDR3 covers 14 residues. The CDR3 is CASSYSFSGNTIYF. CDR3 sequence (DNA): TGTGCCAGTAGTTACAGTTTCTCTGGAAACACCATATATTTT.

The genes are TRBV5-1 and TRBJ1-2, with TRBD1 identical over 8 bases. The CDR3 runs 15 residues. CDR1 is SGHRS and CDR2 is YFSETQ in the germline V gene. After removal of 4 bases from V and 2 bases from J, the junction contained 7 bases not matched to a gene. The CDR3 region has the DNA TGCGCCAGCAGCGGGGATGGACAGGGAAACTATGGCTACACCTTC. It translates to CASSGDGQGNYGYTF. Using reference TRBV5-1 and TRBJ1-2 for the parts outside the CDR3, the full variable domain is KAGVTQTPRYLIKTRGQQVTLSCSPISGHRSVSWYQQTPGQGLQFLFEYFSETQRNKGNFPGRFSGRQFSNSRSEMNVSTLELGDSALYLCASSGDGQGNYGYTFGSGTRLTVV.

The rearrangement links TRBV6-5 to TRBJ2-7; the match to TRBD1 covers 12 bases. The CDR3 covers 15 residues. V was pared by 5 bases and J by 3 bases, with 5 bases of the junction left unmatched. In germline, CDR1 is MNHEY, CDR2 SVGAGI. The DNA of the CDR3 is TGTGCCAGCAGTAGGGGGACAGGGGGCGTCTACGAGCAGTACTTC. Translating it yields CASSRGTGGVYEQYF.

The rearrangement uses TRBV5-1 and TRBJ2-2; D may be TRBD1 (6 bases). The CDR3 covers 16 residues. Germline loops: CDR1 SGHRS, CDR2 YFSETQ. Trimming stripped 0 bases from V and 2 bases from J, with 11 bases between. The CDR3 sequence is CASSLETGINTGELFF. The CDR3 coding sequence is TGCGCCAGCAGCTTGGAGACAGGAATCAACACCGGGGAGCTGTTTTTT.

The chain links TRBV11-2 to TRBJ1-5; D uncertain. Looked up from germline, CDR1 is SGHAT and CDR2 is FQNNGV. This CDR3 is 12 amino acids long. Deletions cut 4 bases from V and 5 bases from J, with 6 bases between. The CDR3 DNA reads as TGTGCCAGCAGCTCCCCCGATCAGCCCCAGCATTTT. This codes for CASSSPDQPQHF.

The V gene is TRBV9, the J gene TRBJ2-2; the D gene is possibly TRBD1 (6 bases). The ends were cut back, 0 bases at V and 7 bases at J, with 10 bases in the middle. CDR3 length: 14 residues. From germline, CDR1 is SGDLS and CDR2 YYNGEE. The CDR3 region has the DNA TGTGCCAGCAGCGTAGCAGGGGATGGCGGGGAGCTGTTTTTT. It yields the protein CASSVAGDGGELFF.

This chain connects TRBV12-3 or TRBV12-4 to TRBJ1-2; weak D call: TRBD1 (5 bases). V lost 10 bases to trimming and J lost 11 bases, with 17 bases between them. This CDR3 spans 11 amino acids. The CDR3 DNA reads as TGTGCCACTTCCGGGGGTACGGGGTACACCTTC. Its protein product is CATSGGTGYTF.

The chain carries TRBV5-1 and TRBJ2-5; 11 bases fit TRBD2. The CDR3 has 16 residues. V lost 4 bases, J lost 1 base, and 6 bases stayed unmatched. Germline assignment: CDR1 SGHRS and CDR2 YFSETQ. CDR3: CASSPRLAGSQETQYF. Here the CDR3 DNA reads TGCGCCAGCAGCCCAAGACTAGCGGGGTCCCAAGAGACCCAGTACTTC. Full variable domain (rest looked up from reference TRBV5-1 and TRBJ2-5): KAGVTQTPRYLIKTRGQQVTLSCSPISGHRSVSWYQQTPGQGLQFLFEYFSETQRNKGNFPGRFSGRQFSNSRSEMNVSTLELGDSALYLCASSPRLAGSQETQYFGPGTRLLVL.

Here the CDR3 DNA reads TGTGCCAGCACCCCGCGGGGGGGGGCGTCGGGAGAGACCCAGTACTTC. It translates to CASTPRGGASGETQYF. The V call is TRBV6-2 or TRBV6-3, the J call TRBJ2-5; 9 positions match TRBD2. Trimming cost V 7 bases and J 4 bases; bases outside gene matches: 13. CDR1 and CDR2 from the germline V gene are MNHEY and SVGEGT. The CDR3 is made up of 16 amino acids.

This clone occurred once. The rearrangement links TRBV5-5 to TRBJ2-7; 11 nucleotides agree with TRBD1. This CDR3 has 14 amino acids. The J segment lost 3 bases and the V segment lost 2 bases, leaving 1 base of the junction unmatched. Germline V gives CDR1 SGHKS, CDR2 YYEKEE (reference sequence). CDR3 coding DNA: TGTGCCAGCAGCTTTGGGACAGGGGGCTACGAGCAGTACGTC. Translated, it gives CASSFGTGGYEQYV.

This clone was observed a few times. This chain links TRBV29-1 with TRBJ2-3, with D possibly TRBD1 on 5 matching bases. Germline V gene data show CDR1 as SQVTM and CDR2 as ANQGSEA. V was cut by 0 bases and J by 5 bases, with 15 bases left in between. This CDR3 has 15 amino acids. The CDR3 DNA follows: TGCAGCGTTGAAGATGGGGCAGGTGTACGAGATACGCAGTATTTT. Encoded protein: CSVEDGAGVRDTQYF.

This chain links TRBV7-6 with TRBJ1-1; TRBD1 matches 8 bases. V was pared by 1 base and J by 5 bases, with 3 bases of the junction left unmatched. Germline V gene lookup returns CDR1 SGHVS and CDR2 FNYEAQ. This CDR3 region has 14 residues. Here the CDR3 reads CASSLGQGYTEAFF. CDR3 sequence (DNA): TGTGCCAGCAGCTTAGGACAGGGGTATACTGAAGCTTTCTTT. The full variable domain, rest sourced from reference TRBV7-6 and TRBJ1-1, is GAGVSQSPRYKVTKRGQDVALRCDPISGHVSLYWYRQALGQGPEFLTYFNYEAQQDKSGLPNDRFSAERPEGSISTLTIQRTEQRDSAMYRCASSLGQGYTEAFFGQGTRLTVV.

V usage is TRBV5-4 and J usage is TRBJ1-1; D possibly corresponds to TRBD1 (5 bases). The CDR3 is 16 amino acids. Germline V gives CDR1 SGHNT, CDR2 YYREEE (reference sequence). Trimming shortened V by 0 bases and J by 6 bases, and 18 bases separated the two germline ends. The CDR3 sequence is CASSLGGLGRFAEAFF. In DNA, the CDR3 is TGTGCCAGCAGCTTGGGGGGCTTAGGGAGGTTCGCTGAAGCTTTCTTT.

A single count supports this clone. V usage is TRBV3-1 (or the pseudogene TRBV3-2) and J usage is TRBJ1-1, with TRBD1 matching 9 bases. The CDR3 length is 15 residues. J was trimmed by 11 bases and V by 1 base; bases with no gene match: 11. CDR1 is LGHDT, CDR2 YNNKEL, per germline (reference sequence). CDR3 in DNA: TGTGCCAGCAGCCAAGGTTCCGGGACAGGGCTTGGGGCTTTCTTT. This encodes CASSQGSGTGLGAFF.

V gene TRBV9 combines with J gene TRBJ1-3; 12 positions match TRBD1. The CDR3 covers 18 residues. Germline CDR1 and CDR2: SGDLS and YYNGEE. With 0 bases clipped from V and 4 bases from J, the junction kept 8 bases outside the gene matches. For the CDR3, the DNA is TGTGCCAGCAGCGTAGGAGCGGGACAGGGGGCGAGCGGAAACACCATATATTTT. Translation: CASSVGAGQGASGNTIYF.

CDR3 bases: TGTGCCACCAGTGATCGCGACAGGGGGGATGGCTACACCTTC. Its translation is CATSDRDRGDGYTF. The chain links TRBV24-1 to TRBJ1-2, with 9 bases matching TRBD1. V was clipped by 3 bases and J by 6 bases; unmatched bases: 4. The V gene's germline CDR1 is KGHDR and CDR2 SFDVKD. This CDR3 region has 14 residues.

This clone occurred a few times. CDR3 sequence: CASSQDGGQPQHF. The CDR3 DNA follows: TGCGCCAGCAGCCAAGATGGCGGTCAGCCCCAGCATTTT. V and J are TRBV4-3 and TRBJ1-5; D is undetermined. This CDR3 comprises 13 residues. Trimming shortened V by 0 bases and J by 6 bases, and 6 bases separated the two germline ends. CDR1 and CDR2 (germline): LGHNA, YSLEER.

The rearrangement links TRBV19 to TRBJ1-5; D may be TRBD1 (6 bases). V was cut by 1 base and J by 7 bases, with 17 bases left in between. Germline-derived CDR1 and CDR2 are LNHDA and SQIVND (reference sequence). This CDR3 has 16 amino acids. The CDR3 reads CASSIGQGYGGQPQHF. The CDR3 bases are TGTGCCAGTAGTATAGGGCAGGGGTACGGAGGCCAGCCCCAGCATTTT. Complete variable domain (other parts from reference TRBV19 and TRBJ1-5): DGGITQSPKYLFRKEGQNVTLSCEQNLNHDAMYWYRQDPGQGLRLIYYSQIVNDFQKGDIAEGYSVSREKKESFPLTVTSAQKNPTAFYLCASSIGQGYGGQPQHFGDGTRLSIL.

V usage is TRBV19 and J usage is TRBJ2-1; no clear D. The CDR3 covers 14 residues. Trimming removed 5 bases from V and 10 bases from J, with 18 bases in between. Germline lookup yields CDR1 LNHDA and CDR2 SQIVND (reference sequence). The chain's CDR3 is CASSFDARLKEQFF. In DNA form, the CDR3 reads TGTGCCAGTAGTTTTGACGCGAGGCTAAAAGAGCAGTTCTTC.

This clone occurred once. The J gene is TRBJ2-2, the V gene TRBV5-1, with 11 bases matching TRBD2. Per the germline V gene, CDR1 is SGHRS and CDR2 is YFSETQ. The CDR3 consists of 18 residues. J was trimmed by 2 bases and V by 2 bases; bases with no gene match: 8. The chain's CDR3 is CASSFRSSGGFNTGELFF. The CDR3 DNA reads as TGCGCCAGCAGCTTCCGGTCTAGCGGGGGGTTTAACACCGGGGAGCTGTTTTTT.

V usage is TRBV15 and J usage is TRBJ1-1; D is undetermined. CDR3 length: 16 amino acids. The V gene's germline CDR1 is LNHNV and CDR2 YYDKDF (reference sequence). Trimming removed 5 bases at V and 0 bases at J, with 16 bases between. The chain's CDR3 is CATSPGEGLMNTEAFF. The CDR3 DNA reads TGTGCCACCAGCCCCGGAGAGGGCCTTATGAACACTGAAGCTTTCTTT.

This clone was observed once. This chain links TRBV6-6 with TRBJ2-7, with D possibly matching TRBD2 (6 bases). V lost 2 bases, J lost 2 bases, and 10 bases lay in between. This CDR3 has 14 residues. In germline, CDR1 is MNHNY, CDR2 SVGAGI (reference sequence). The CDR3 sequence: CASSYGGKAYEQYV. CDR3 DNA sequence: TGTGCCAGCAGTTACGGGGGGAAAGCCTACGAGCAGTACGTC.